These 14 T cell receptor beta chains share one sample of origin, sequenced in a study of T cells in Graves' hyperthyroidism and ophthalmopathy. Amplified TCR beta CDR3 regions came from RNA transcripts. The HTBI set primed first-round TCR CDR3 RT-PCR. A single record per CDR3 protein comes from TCRdb applying MiXCR to the multiplex PCR reads. The data hold hundreds of thousands of distinct CDR3 sequences, with just under 15% observed a single time. Specimen: blood. These receptors were obtained from a woman between 25 and 40 years old with Graves' hyperthyroidism.

This clonotype was seen a handful of times. The chain combines TRBV11-2 with TRBJ2-1; TRBD2 agrees at 7 bases. The J segment lost 0 bases and the V segment lost 1 base, leaving 15 bases of the junction unmatched. CDR1 SGHAT and CDR2 FQNNGV come from the germline V gene. The CDR3 has 20 amino acids. The CDR3, as DNA: TGTGCCAGCAGCTTAGTACCAGGGACTATCCTACTTTCCTCCTACAATGAGCAGTTCTTC. Protein product: CASSLVPGTILLSSYNEQFF.

This clonotype occurred many times. V and J are TRBV20-1 and TRBJ2-5, with unresolved D. Trimming removed 0 bases at V and 2 bases at J, with 7 bases between. The length of the CDR3 is 13 residues. Germline-derived CDR1 and CDR2 are DFQATT and SNEGSKA (reference sequence). CDR3 sequence reads: CSARDETQETQYF. The CDR3 DNA reads TGCAGTGCTAGAGATGAAACTCAAGAGACCCAGTACTTC.

This chain joins TRBV5-4 and TRBJ2-4, with D possibly TRBD1 on 6 matching bases. The CDR3 is 13 residues long. The germline V gene encodes CDR1 SGHNT and CDR2 YYREEE (reference sequence). V shed 0 bases and J shed 6 bases, with 7 bases lying between them. The CDR3 region is CASSLGGLNIQYF. In DNA, the CDR3 is TGTGCCAGCAGCTTGGGGGGGCTAAACATTCAGTACTTC.

The chain has TRBV19 and TRBJ1-6; D remains unclear. This CDR3 contains 14 residues. V was shortened by 1 base and J by 9 bases, with 10 bases between the two germline ends. Germline CDR1 is LNHDA and CDR2 is SQIVND (reference sequence). The CDR3 region is CASSIVASGSPLHF. CDR3 coding DNA: TGTGCCAGTAGTATAGTGGCCAGCGGTTCACCCCTCCACTTT.

As for this clonotype: A much larger clone sits a single nucleotide away, making a read error possible. This chain connects TRBV6-2 or TRBV6-3 to TRBJ2-7, with 12 nucleotides matching TRBD2. The germline CDR1 and CDR2 sequences are MNHEY and SVGEGT. V shed 2 bases and J 4 bases; nucleotides not matched to a gene: 0. The CDR3 has 14 amino acids. CDR3 loop: CASSYGTSGYEQYF. DNA of the CDR3: TGTGCCAGCAGTTACGGGACTAGCGGGTACGAGCAGTACTTC.

This clonotype was picked up a small number of times. The rearrangement joins TRBV5-1 to TRBJ1-1; D call uncertain. The CDR3 runs to 13 residues. CDR1 is SGHRS and CDR2 is YFSETQ in the germline V gene. Trimming stripped 4 bases from V and 1 base from J, with 8 bases between. The CDR3 DNA sequence: TGCGCCAGCAGCGGCCCCCGGAACACTGAAGCTTTCTTT. Protein sequence: CASSGPRNTEAFF.

Ten or more counts support this clonotype. This chain connects TRBV12-3 or TRBV12-4 to TRBJ2-7; D is undetermined. This CDR3 is 15 amino acids long. V lost 5 bases to trimming and J lost 0 bases, with 14 bases between them. The CDR3 DNA is TGTGCCAGCAGTCTTCAAGCCCTCCCCTCCTACGAGCAGTACTTC. This encodes CASSLQALPSYEQYF.

J is TRBJ2-1 and V is TRBV20-1; 7 positions match TRBD1. The J call may be wrong; the DNA end is better matched by TRBJ2-7. Germline V gene lookup returns CDR1 DFQATT and CDR2 SNEGSKA (reference sequence). The CDR3 contains 17 residues. CDR3 loop: CSARGLRDSRSYNEQYF. DNA of the CDR3: TGCAGTGCTAGAGGCCTTCGGGACAGCCGCTCCTACAATGAGCAGTACTTC.

This clonotype came up a few times. The rearrangement joins TRBV6-2 or TRBV6-3 to TRBJ2-5; TRBD2 agrees at 7 bases. V dropped 6 bases and J dropped 2; count of bases not matched to a gene: 15. CDR1 is MNHEY, CDR2 SVGEGT, per germline. This CDR3 has 17 residues. The DNA for the CDR3 is TGTGCCAGCAGCCCCCTCCCGGGACTAACGGGGCAAGAGACCCAGTACTTC. This translates into CASSPLPGLTGQETQYF.

On this clonotype: The junction shows a germline mismatch at one end, possibly a read error. The J gene is TRBJ2-7, the V gene TRBV7-6; 9 bases fit TRBD2. The CDR3 totals 16 residues. Per the germline V gene, CDR1 is SGHVS and CDR2 is FNYEAQ. CDR3 loop: CASSSRSGGVGYGQYF. CDR3 DNA sequence: TGTGCCAGCAGCTCACGTAGCGGGGGAGTGGGGTACGGGCAGTACTTC. Filled out from reference TRBV7-6 and TRBJ2-7, the complete variable domain reads GAGVSQSPRYKVTKRGQDVALRCDPISGHVSLYWYRQALGQGPEFLTYFNYEAQQDKSGLPNDRFSAERPEGSISTLTIQRTEQRDSAMYRCASSSRSGGVGYGQYFGPGTRLTVT.

DNA for the CDR3: TGTGCCAGCAGTTACTCAAGGGGGAAAGGCACTGAAGCTTTCTTT. Translating it yields CASSYSRGKGTEAFF. The chain is built from TRBV6-7 and TRBJ1-1; the D gene is possibly TRBD1 (6 bases). TRBV6-7 is identified as an open reading frame with a role that is uncertain. This CDR3 has 15 amino acids. Trimming removed 0 bases from V and 4 bases from J, with 12 bases in between.

This clonotype was detected only a few times. J is TRBJ2-7 and V is TRBV19; D is undetermined. The CDR3 contains 14 residues. Germline assignment: CDR1 LNHDA and CDR2 SQIVND (reference sequence). Between the trimmed V and J ends, which lost 4 bases and 2 bases, there was a span of 12 bases. The CDR3 here is CASSKNSEPYEQYF. As DNA, the CDR3 is TGTGCCAGTAGTAAAAACAGCGAACCCTACGAGCAGTACTTC.

This clonotype was found once. V is TRBV20-1 and J is TRBJ2-1, with 11 bases matching TRBD2. The V gene's germline CDR1 is DFQATT and CDR2 SNEGSKA (reference sequence). The CDR3 has 14 amino acids. With V trimmed by 5 bases and J by 3 bases, 3 bases remained unmatched. CDR3 sequence reads: CSAPLAGVYNEQFF. CDR3 in DNA: TGCAGTGCTCCACTAGCGGGAGTCTACAATGAGCAGTTCTTC.

This clonotype was picked up many times. This chain links TRBV28 with TRBJ2-7; 8 bases align to TRBD1. V shed 6 bases and J 2 bases; nucleotides not matched to a gene: 9. The CDR3 has 15 amino acids. The germline V gene encodes CDR1 MDHEN and CDR2 SYDVKM. The CDR3 is CASSNHRGAAYEQYF. DNA of the CDR3: TGTGCCAGCAGCAACCACAGGGGGGCGGCCTACGAGCAGTACTTC.